The entry that follows covers one T cell receptor (beta chain) sequence. The sample belongs to a study of cytomegalovirus exposure and HLA in healthy donors. V lost 8 bases to trimming and J lost 1 base; unmatched junction nucleotides: 2. The CDR3 runs to 14 residues. Looked up from germline, CDR1 is LNHDA and CDR2 is SQIVND (reference sequence). Generated by immunoSEQ multiplex PCR, the TCRdb table keeps only in-frame clones and is missing some. Seen here are roughly 240,000 clones, 87% observed once, and the top ten hold about 3%. The material sequenced was PBMCs. This TCR was recovered from a man between 18 and 29 years old in good health and CMV-seronegative. The J gene is TRBJ2-3, the V gene TRBV19; 11 positions agree with TRBD2. The CDR3 here is CASGGLAGTDTQYF. The CDR3, as DNA: TGTGCCAGTGGGGGACTAGCGGGCACAGATACGCAGTATTTT. The complete variable domain, with remaining parts taken from reference TRBV19 and TRBJ2-3, reads DGGITQSPKYLFRKEGQNVTLSCEQNLNHDAMYWYRQDPGQGLRLIYYSQIVNDFQKGDIAEGYSVSREKKESFPLTVTSAQKNPTAFYLCASGGLAGTDTQYFGPGTRLTVL.